Listed here are 29 T cell receptor beta chains from one sample, sequenced in a study of blood T cell repertoires in COVID-19. Profiled with immunoSEQ multiplex PCR; TCRdb holds only in-frame clones, not every one. Here the sample spans 200,000 to 250,000 clones, approximately 86% being singletons. The specimen was peripheral blood. The receptor set was obtained from a woman in her 70s with active or convalescent COVID-19.

The V gene is TRBV7-9, the J gene TRBJ1-1; 8 bases align to TRBD1. V dropped 8 bases and J dropped 1; count of bases not matched to a gene: 9. This CDR3 is built from 15 residues. The germline V gene has CDR1 SEHNR and CDR2 FQNEAQ (reference sequence). The CDR3 nucleotides are TGTGCCAGCTCCCTCGGACAGGGAACGAACACTGAAGCTTTCTTT. Its protein is CASSLGQGTNTEAFF.

This chain uses TRBV6-6 with TRBJ1-5, with 7 bases identical to TRBD1. The V gene's germline CDR1 is MNHNY and CDR2 SVGAGI (reference sequence). This CDR3 contains 16 residues. Trimming took 6 bases from V and 0 from J; bases not matched to a gene: 8. The CDR3 DNA reads TGTGCCAGCAGCCTCACGACAGGGAATAGCAATCAGCCCCAGCATTTT. Translated: CASSLTTGNSNQPQHF.

This clone was detected ten times or more. The chain employs TRBV12-3 or TRBV12-4 and TRBJ1-3; D is unresolved. The CDR3 is 13 amino acids. Trimming removed 5 bases at V and 4 bases at J, with 9 bases between. DNA of the CDR3: TGTGCCAGCAGTGAACAGACAGGAAACACCATATATTTT. This encodes CASSEQTGNTIYF.

V gene TRBV19 combines with J gene TRBJ1-2; D may be TRBD1 (6 bases). Germline-derived CDR1 and CDR2 are LNHDA and SQIVND (reference sequence). The V end lost 5 bases, the J end lost 4 bases, and 11 bases lay between the germline ends. The CDR3 sequence is 13 residues long. This chain's CDR3 is CASSPDRFYGYTF. As DNA, the CDR3 is TGTGCCAGTAGTCCTGACAGGTTCTATGGCTACACCTTC. Based on the CDR3 plus reference TRBV19 and TRBJ1-2, the full variable domain is DGGITQSPKYLFRKEGQNVTLSCEQNLNHDAMYWYRQDPGQGLRLIYYSQIVNDFQKGDIAEGYSVSREKKESFPLTVTSAQKNPTAFYLCASSPDRFYGYTFGSGTRLTVV.

DNA for the CDR3: TGCGCCAGCAGCCAAGATCGGGACAGGGCTGGTATGCCGGGTGAAAAACTGTTTTTT. Translated, it gives CASSQDRDRAGMPGEKLFF. The V gene is TRBV4-3, the J gene TRBJ1-4, with 9 bases that match TRBD1. V gave up 0 bases and J gave up 7 bases; unmatched junction bases: 15. CDR3 length: 19 amino acids. Germline V gene sequence: CDR1 LGHNA, CDR2 YSLEER.

The chain has TRBV12-5 and TRBJ2-1; D unresolved. The CDR3 length is 13 residues. V was shortened by 3 bases and J by 12 bases, with 15 bases between the two germline ends. CDR1 is LGHNT and CDR2 is FRNRAP in the germline V gene. The CDR3 region is CASGLEHYLGQFF. The DNA for the CDR3 is TGTGCTAGTGGTTTAGAACACTACCTAGGGCAGTTCTTC.

Here the CDR3 DNA reads TGTGCCAGTAGGCGTGGGACAGGGGTGGACTATGGCTACACCTTC. Its protein product is CASRRGTGVDYGYTF. V is TRBV19 and J is TRBJ1-2, with 10 bases lining up with TRBD1. This CDR3 spans 15 amino acids. The V gene end was trimmed by 6 bases and the J gene end by 3 bases; junction bases not matched to a gene: 7. Germline loops: CDR1 LNHDA, CDR2 SQIVND (reference sequence).

This clone was observed a single time. The chain combines TRBV12-5 with TRBJ2-5; tentative D call: TRBD2 (5 bases). V gave up 4 bases and J gave up 4 bases, with 16 bases separating them. Looked up from germline, CDR1 is LGHNT and CDR2 is FRNRAP. The length of the CDR3 is 15 residues. CDR3: CASGSGLSSGETQYF. CDR3 DNA sequence: TGTGCTAGTGGTTCAGGACTTAGCAGCGGAGAGACCCAGTACTTC.

This clone was detected only once. V gene TRBV9 combines with J gene TRBJ2-1; the match to TRBD2 covers 10 bases. The germline CDR1 and CDR2 sequences are SGDLS and YYNGEE. Trimming at V came to 0 bases and at J to 6 bases, leaving 6 bases not matched to a gene. The CDR3 spans 16 residues. CDR3 sequence: CASSVGIAGGPNEQFF. The CDR3 DNA reads as TGTGCCAGCAGCGTAGGGATAGCGGGGGGACCCAATGAGCAGTTCTTC.

V usage is TRBV9 and J usage is TRBJ1-6; maybe TRBD1 (5 bases). Deletions cut 0 bases from V and 8 bases from J, with 15 bases between. Germline V CDR1 and CDR2: SGDLS, YYNGEE. The CDR3 loop spans 16 amino acids. The CDR3: CASSVGIGWGDSPLHF. DNA of the CDR3: TGTGCCAGCAGCGTAGGAATTGGGTGGGGGGATTCACCCCTCCACTTT.

The J gene is TRBJ2-5, the V gene TRBV6-4, with a possible D match to TRBD2 (5 bases). The germline CDR1 and CDR2 sequences are MRHNA and SNTAGT. With 7 bases removed from V and 2 bases from J, the gap between germline ends came to 14 bases. This CDR3 has 14 residues. This CDR3 reads CASNTGIPQETQYF. The DNA for the CDR3 is TGTGCCAGCAATACCGGGATACCTCAAGAGACCCAGTACTTC.

The J gene is TRBJ1-1, the V gene TRBV5-1; 7 bases match TRBD1. Looked up from germline, CDR1 is SGHRS and CDR2 is YFSETQ. The CDR3 runs 15 residues. With V trimmed by 6 bases and J by 0 bases, 8 bases remained unmatched. CDR3 sequence reads: CASTKQGSLNTEAFF. The CDR3 coding sequence is TGCGCCAGCACCAAACAGGGGAGCTTGAACACTGAAGCTTTCTTT.

The CDR3 DNA follows: TGTGCCAGCAGCCTCCGGGGAAACTCTGGGGCCAACGTCCTGACTTTC. This encodes CASSLRGNSGANVLTF. The V gene is TRBV7-6, the J gene TRBJ2-6; D may be TRBD2 (5 bases). Germline CDR1 and CDR2: SGHVS and FNYEAQ. The CDR3 is made up of 16 amino acids. Trimming removed 5 bases at V and 0 bases at J, with 11 bases between.

The count of this clone is one. V and J are TRBV12-3 or TRBV12-4 and TRBJ1-5, with 7 bases fitting TRBD1. The CDR3 consists of 12 residues. The V and J ends lost 6 bases and 11 bases, in that order; junction bases with no gene match: 7. The CDR3 here is CASREPGQSQHF. CDR3 nucleotide sequence: TGTGCCAGCAGGGAGCCGGGACAGTCCCAGCATTTT.

The chain has TRBV5-6 and TRBJ2-1; TRBD1 might be the D (6 bases). The CDR3 length is 14 residues. Germline values: CDR1 SGHDT, CDR2 YYEEEE. The V and J ends lost 5 bases and 8 bases respectively, with 17 bases between them. CDR3 in amino acids: CASSFKYRADEQFF. The CDR3 nucleotides read TGTGCCAGCAGTTTCAAATACAGGGCCGATGAGCAGTTCTTC.

The chain has TRBV6-2 or TRBV6-3 and TRBJ2-1; 12 bases match TRBD2. CDR1 MNHEY and CDR2 SVGEGT come from the germline V gene. The CDR3 totals 18 residues. Trimming at V came to 5 bases and at J to 6 bases, leaving 14 bases not matched to a gene. The CDR3 DNA reads TGTGCCAGCAGTCGCAGGACTAGCGGGGCGATCTGGACCAATGAGCAGTTCTTC. This codes for CASSRRTSGAIWTNEQFF.

The chain carries TRBV2 and TRBJ1-5; a possible D gene is TRBD1 (6 bases). V was pared by 5 bases and J by 0 bases, with 11 bases between. The CDR3 has 15 residues. From germline, CDR1 is SNHLY and CDR2 FYNNEI. CDR3 sequence reads: CASSSGQYSNQPQHF. The CDR3 nucleotides are TGTGCCAGCAGTAGTGGACAGTATAGCAATCAGCCCCAGCATTTT. Together with reference TRBV2 and TRBJ1-5, the CDR3 gives the full variable domain: EPEVTQTPSHQVTQMGQEVILRCVPISNHLYFYWYRQILGQKVEFLVSFYNNEISEKSEIFDDQFSVERPDGSNFTLKIRSTKLEDSAMYFCASSSGQYSNQPQHFGDGTRLSIL.

The V and J genes are TRBV28 and TRBJ1-4; D is possibly TRBD1 (5 bases). The CDR3 consists of 14 residues. V lost 8 bases and J lost 6, with 16 bases in between. CDR1 is MDHEN and CDR2 is SYDVKM in the germline V gene. For the CDR3, the DNA is TGTGCCAGCCAACGCGGGGGGATGGATGAAAAACTGTTTTTT. It encodes CASQRGGMDEKLFF. Complete variable domain (other parts from reference TRBV28 and TRBJ1-4): DVKVTQSSRYLVKRTGEKVFLECVQDMDHENMFWYRQDPGLGLRLIYFSYDVKMKEKGDIPEGYSVSREKKERFSLILESASTNQTSMYLCASQRGGMDEKLFFGSGTQLSVL.

The chain couples TRBV3-1 (or the pseudogene TRBV3-2) to TRBJ1-1; D call uncertain. Trimming removed 3 bases from V and 8 bases from J, with 7 bases in between. This CDR3 comprises 11 residues. Germline loops: CDR1 LGHDT, CDR2 YNNKEL (reference sequence). The chain's CDR3 is CASSQVTEAFF. The CDR3 nucleotides are TGTGCCAGCAGCCAGGTGACAGAAGCTTTCTTT.

V gene TRBV4-3 combines with J gene TRBJ1-1; D is uncertain. The germline V gene encodes CDR1 LGHNA and CDR2 YSLEER. Deletions cut 5 bases from V and 5 bases from J, with 12 bases between. The CDR3 is made up of 13 amino acids. CDR3 sequence: CASSGYEATEAFF. CDR3 nucleotides: TGCGCCAGCAGCGGATACGAGGCGACTGAAGCTTTCTTT.

The chain combines TRBV5-1 with TRBJ1-4, with D perhaps matching TRBD1 (6 bases). Looked up from germline, CDR1 is SGHRS and CDR2 is YFSETQ. The V gene lost 5 bases and the J gene lost 4 bases, with 18 bases spanning the gap. The CDR3 is 16 amino acids. The CDR3 sequence: CASSKLWGRGNEKLFF. In DNA, the CDR3 is TGCGCCAGCAGTAAACTCTGGGGCAGGGGTAATGAAAAACTGTTTTTT.

The table lists this clone with a count of one. The V gene is TRBV6-5, the J gene TRBJ2-1; 10 nucleotides match TRBD1. The CDR3 has 16 residues. V trimming: 2 bases; J trimming: 7 bases; junction bases outside the gene matches: 8. Germline V CDR1 and CDR2: MNHEY, SVGAGI. The CDR3 region is CASSYTGQGRGNEQFF. As DNA, the CDR3 is TGTGCCAGCAGTTACACGGGACAGGGGAGGGGGAATGAGCAGTTCTTC.

The chain recombines TRBV6-1 with TRBJ1-1; a possible D gene is TRBD1 (6 bases). This CDR3 is built from 18 residues. The V end lost 4 bases, the J end lost 0 bases, and 21 bases lay between the germline ends. Germline CDR1 is MNHNS and CDR2 is SASEGT. Here the CDR3 DNA reads TGTGCCAGCAGTGCGGCGGGGGGGGCGGGAACCATGAACACTGAAGCTTTCTTT. Encoded protein: CASSAAGGAGTMNTEAFF.

The chain recombines TRBV28 with TRBJ1-2; no clear D. This CDR3 spans 12 amino acids. V shed 11 bases and J shed 4 bases, with 14 bases lying between them. CDR1 is MDHEN, CDR2 SYDVKM, per germline. CDR3 nucleotides: TGTGCCGCGAGGGTGCACAGCTATGGCTACACCTTC. Protein sequence: CAARVHSYGYTF.

The chain combines TRBV6-5 with TRBJ1-6; D is possibly TRBD1 (5 bases). Trimming shortened V by 0 bases and J by 12 bases, and 9 bases separated the two germline ends. The CDR3 is 13 amino acids. The germline gives CDR1 MNHEY, CDR2 SVGAGI. The DNA of the CDR3 is TGTGCCAGCAGTTACTCTCCCCAGGGACCCCTCCACTTT. It translates to CASSYSPQGPLHF.

The chain is built from TRBV19 and TRBJ2-7; 7 bases align to TRBD1. CDR1 is LNHDA, CDR2 SQIVND, per germline (reference sequence). The CDR3 contains 15 residues. After removal of 4 bases from V and 2 bases from J, the junction contained 8 bases not matched to a gene. CDR3 amino acids: CASSTSGGDTYEQYF. CDR3 DNA: TGTGCCAGTAGTACCTCAGGGGGTGACACCTACGAGCAGTACTTC.

The rearrangement uses TRBV19 and TRBJ2-1; 8 bases agree with TRBD1. This CDR3 is 12 amino acids long. The germline V gene has CDR1 LNHDA and CDR2 SQIVND (reference sequence). V lost 10 bases and J lost 6; bases outside the gene matches: 5. CDR3 nucleotides: TGTGCCACAGGACAGGGCCTCAATGAGCAGTTCTTC. Translated: CATGQGLNEQFF.

The CDR3 region has the DNA TGCGCCAGCAGCCAGGGACAGGAGAACACTGAAGCTTTCTTT. As protein: CASSQGQENTEAFF. J is TRBJ1-1 and V is TRBV5-1; TRBD1 aligns across 8 bases. Per the germline V gene, CDR1 is SGHRS and CDR2 is YFSETQ. Unmatched junction bases numbered 3, after V lost 4 bases and J lost 1 base. There are 14 residues in the CDR3.

This clone was found once. The chain combines TRBV5-8 with TRBJ2-1; D not certain. The CDR3 is 12 residues long. With 2 bases removed from V and 10 bases from J, the gap between germline ends came to 10 bases. The germline gives CDR1 SGHTS, CDR2 YDEGEE. The chain's CDR3 is CASSLGGPEQFF. CDR3 sequence (DNA): TGTGCCAGCAGCTTAGGTGGGCCGGAGCAGTTCTTC. Drawing the rest from reference TRBV5-8 and TRBJ2-1, the complete variable domain is EAGVTQSPTHLIKTRGQQATLRCSPISGHTSVYWYQQALGLGLQFLLWYDEGEERNRGNFPPRFSGRQFPNYSSELNVNALELEDSALYLCASSLGGPEQFFGPGTRLTVL.